The present T cell receptor (beta chain) was sequenced within a study of cytomegalovirus exposure and HLA in healthy donors (dated by TCRdb to about 2017). Broadly, across the study: An earlier analysis of a few hundred of the donors reported 250 to 300 Gb of sequence data and 95 million to 140 million unique TCR beta sequences obtained from 150 million to 200 million T cells. Across under 500 genotyped donors of the cohort, an average of about 240,000 unique TCR beta nucleotide sequences per donor were sequenced, and approximately 17% of those sequences were non-productive. Rather than drawing on any new phenotypic data, the later analysis identified candidate immune exposures from TCR beta sequences and the way those sequences occurred across donors. An earlier analysis of around 580 of the donors used high-throughput TCR beta sequencing to judge whether each TCR beta V gene segment behaved as functional or pseudogenic. Among the roughly 400 genotyped donors, approximately 77% belonged to the genetic ancestry cluster associated with self-reported Caucasian donors. The number of typed donors differed by locus: about 620-640 for A, B, C, DRB1 and DQB1; 522 for DQA1; about 600 for DPA1; and around 470 for DPB1. Every discovery cohort repertoire had been produced on one sequencing platform. To predict cytomegalovirus infection status, the study brought together high-throughput TCR immunosequencing, statistical association of individual TCRs with disease status, and machine learning. The study was designed to test whether signatures of past pathogen exposure could be identified by cataloging public T cell receptors. Donor age, sex, ethnicity and CMV serostatus were compiled alongside the repertoire data. About five DR-DQ haplotypes were treated as single units for association and clustering because of strong linkage in the cohort. The T cell repertoires of 666 subjects were profiled by immunosequencing and related to cytomegalovirus serostatus. A separate validation cohort of some 130 different subjects was used in addition to the approximately 700-subject first cohort. To study patterns of TCR occurrence, a later analysis re-analyzed previously published TCR beta repertoires from more than 550 donors and added high-resolution HLA genotyping. An early release covering approximately 600 HLA-typed donors comprised around 300 gigabases of sequencing data and approximately 85 million unique TCR sequences. In a later genetic analysis, genome-wide SNP genotypes for about three fifths of the roughly 670 donors were used, and that subset was treated as a discovery cohort. HLA typing included class I and class II loci at four-digit resolution. Points the paper makes about the study in general: A further reported finding was that TCR beta sequences accurately predicted the HLA-A and HLA-B alleles for most subjects in the first cohort. In vitro tests confirmed that a few of the cytomegalovirus-associated TCR beta chains recognize cytomegalovirus antigens. In a later genetic analysis, fewer N-insertions in productive TCRs were reported among donors in an Asian-associated ancestry cluster than the roughly 700-donor mean. Broadly in line with IMGT annotations, most TCR beta V segments showed up in productive rearrangements about 90% or about 30% of the time in an earlier analysis of approximately 600 of the donors. When HLA alleles, especially DR and DQ, strongly co-occurred, attributing TCR associations to individual alleles was difficult. It was suggested by the authors that the approach could potentially be generalized to other disease states and immunological phenotypes. While some public TCRs were present in many individuals, most TCR sequences turned up only very rarely across donors. For the cohort, immune exposure information was limited to CMV serostatus. According to a later analysis, most CMV-associated TCR beta chains appeared to be HLA-restricted, and the HLA associations seemed to be driven largely by CMV exposure. Because HLA typing was unavailable for some donors at each locus, only the typed subset was used in association tests. In the study, approximately 160 TCR beta chains were listed as associated with cytomegalovirus. A later analysis found that HLA-associated TCR beta chains were more clonally expanded and had lower generation probabilities than equally common non-associated chains. In a later analysis, TCR association rates were found to vary across HLA loci, with the most associated TCRs seen for DRB1 alleles and the fewest for HLA-C alleles. Only TCR beta chains were sequenced in this cohort, and the absence of alpha or paired-chain data limited detectable features. Roughly uniform sequencing depth across donors was assumed in presence/absence analyses, although this assumption may not hold. In both the original and validation cohorts, the classifier was reported to diagnose cytomegalovirus status with high specificity and sensitivity. At a false discovery rate of 0.05, a later analysis linked around 15,000 TCR beta sequences to specific HLA alleles. Roughly 17 rarely observed V segments, including chromosome 9 orphons, were excluded from the earlier analysis of approximately 500 of the donors because counts were too low. A cluster of highly shared sequence variants was judged likely to be a technical artifact of the sequencing pipeline. A later genetic analysis associated a missense DCLRE1C variant with V-gene and J-gene trimming of TCR beta chains, and an independent cohort replicated the association. Correlated functional status among segregating V segments might reflect linkage disequilibrium, but an unknown experimental factor could not be ruled out. In a later analysis, several top co-occurrence clusters were reported to appear linked to parvovirus B19, influenza, CMV and Epstein-Barr virus.

Comments on this clone: The antigen this receptor binds is unknown. No quality values exist for individual bases; no much larger clone is one base distant.

Library preparation was by the immunoSEQ multiplex PCR assay. For the multiplex PCR, a mixture combining 60 forward primers for TCR Vbeta segments and 13 reverse primers for TCR Jbeta segments was used. Amplification of the CDR3 region of rearranged TCR beta genes was performed with a multiplex PCR assay on genomic DNA. On the Illumina HiSeq System, the amplified TCR beta libraries were sequenced as 87-base-pair reads. The authors' pipeline ran thus. Across the roughly 700 repertoires, a later analysis counted approximately 75 million unique TCR beta chains, around 10 million of which were shared by at least two donors. A nearest-neighbor algorithm error-corrected the raw reads and collapsed the reads into unique sequences, merging closely related sequences to remove PCR and sequencing errors. CDR3 sequences were aligned to IMGT reference sequences to assign V, D and J gene segments. Each retained sequence needed at least a six-nucleotide match to both a V gene segment and a J gene segment. A rearrangement was called productive if the CDR3 had no stop codons and remained in frame with V and J, and every other rearrangement was called non-productive. Following IMGT convention, CDR3 was defined as the stretch from the second conserved V-encoded cysteine up to the conserved J-encoded phenylalanine. In an earlier analysis of around 540 of the donors, sequences lacking an unambiguous match to a single V gene segment were excluded. An earlier analysis of over 450 of the donors classified V segments as functional when productive rearrangements were above 56.7% and as segregating when the standard deviation between donors was above 5%. To diagnose cytomegalovirus status from the catalog of TCR beta chain sequences, a statistical classification framework was built. In a later analysis, V and J genes were assigned by comparing TCR nucleotide sequences against IMGT/GENE-DB human TR gene sequences. Using the TCRdist pipeline, a later analysis assigned CDR3 sequences along with most-parsimonious VDJ recombination scenarios. In a later analysis, each TCR beta chain was defined by its CDR3 amino acid sequence together with its V-gene family, and reads lacking a unique V-gene family were excluded. To address suspected cross-contamination and a sequencing artifact, a later analysis removed around 590 highly shared, low-generation-probability nucleotide sequences. For each public chain, a later analysis derived a clonal expansion index from normalized ranks of inferred template counts within each repertoire. In a later analysis, generation probabilities were computed with a VDJ recombination model fitted to out-of-frame rearrangements, and the resulting probabilities were checked against IGoR. In a later analysis, TCR-TCR, TCR-HLA and TCR-CMV co-occurrence was scored with hypergeometric tests, and a repertoire-size bias correction was applied to TCR pairs. False discovery rates were estimated in a later analysis by permuting HLA or CMV assignments 20 times. In a later analysis, co-occurring TCRs were grouped with DBSCAN, and TCRdist sequence similarity was added when clustering was performed within HLA-allele-positive subsets. Repertoires with fewer than 30,000 or more than 120,000 public chains were left out of co-occurrence clustering, as were a handful of repertoires with anomalous nucleotide sharing. In TCRdb, the immuneACCESS table is reduced to in-frame sequences with V and J assigned. These tables do not hold every clone; where another copy was compared, an unresolved V gene accounts for under half, and the others remain unexplained. For V, J and clone size, that table is used; D and trimming come from the DNA. The table for this sample lists roughly 120,000 clones; about 78% of them were counted only once. The top ten clonotypes cover 8.2% of the sample.

The cohort consisted of 666 healthy bone marrow donors. All cohort members were sampled while nominally healthy, although unrecorded immune exposures were likely present. The donor was CMV seropositive and belonged to the group of more than 250 seropositive cohort members. A peripheral blood sample was collected from each donor, and TCR beta sequencing was performed on peripheral blood mononuclear cells. Genomic DNA extraction from the blood cell samples was performed with the Qiagen DNeasy Blood Extraction Kit. The clonotype originates from a woman between 35 and 50 years old in good health and CMV-seropositive. The specimen sequenced was PBMCs.

The CDR3 corresponds to CASSPGTGASYEQYF. The base sequence is TGTGCCAGCTCACCAGGAACAGGAGCGTCCTACGAGCAGTACTTC. The receptor chain draws on TRBV18 and TRBJ2-7, and possibly TRBD1, on 5 matching bases. Reading the germline V gene gives CDR1 KGHSH and CDR2 LQKENI. Cut back by 2 bases and 1 base, the V and J ends lie 12 bases apart. Spanning cysteine to phenylalanine, the CDR3 consists of 15 amino acids. Of the read, only the CDR3 DNA is kept; its 45 bases are in frame from base 1.